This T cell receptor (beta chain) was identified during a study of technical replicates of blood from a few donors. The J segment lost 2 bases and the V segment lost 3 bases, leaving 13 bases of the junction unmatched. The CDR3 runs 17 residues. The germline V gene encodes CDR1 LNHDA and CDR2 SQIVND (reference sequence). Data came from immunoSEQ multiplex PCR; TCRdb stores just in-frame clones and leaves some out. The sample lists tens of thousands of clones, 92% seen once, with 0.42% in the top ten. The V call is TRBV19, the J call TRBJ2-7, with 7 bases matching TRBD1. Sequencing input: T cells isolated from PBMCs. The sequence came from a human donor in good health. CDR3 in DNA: TGTGCCAGTAGTATGTATGCGGCAGGGGGTTTTACCTACGAGCAGTACTTC. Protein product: CASSMYAAGGFTYEQYF.